This T cell receptor beta chain was documented in a study of cytomegalovirus exposure and HLA in healthy donors (dated by TCRdb to about 2017). Context from the whole study: An earlier analysis of several hundred of the donors reported approximately 280 Gb of sequence data and 117 million unique TCR beta sequences obtained from 150 million to 200 million T cells. Among about 400 genotyped donors of the cohort, an average of around 240,000 unique TCR beta nucleotide sequences was sequenced per donor, of which approximately 19% were non-productive. The T cell repertoires of 666 subjects were profiled by immunosequencing and related to cytomegalovirus serostatus. The study aimed to test whether cataloging public T cell receptors could reveal signatures of past pathogen exposure. A few DR-DQ haplotypes were treated as single units for association and clustering because of strong linkage in the cohort. The number of donors typed differed by locus, with 629-630 for A, B, C, DRB1 and DQB1, 522 for DQA1, 600 to 610 for DPA1, and roughly 450 for DPB1. Of the roughly 400 genotyped donors, 81% were placed in the genetic ancestry cluster associated with self-reported Caucasian donors. To study patterns of TCR occurrence, a later analysis re-analyzed previously published TCR beta repertoires from 700 or so donors and added high-resolution HLA genotyping. Donor age, sex, ethnicity and CMV serostatus were compiled alongside the repertoire data. In a later genetic analysis, genome-wide SNP genotypes for about 55% of the roughly 670 donors were used, and that subset was treated as a discovery cohort. Along with the 666-subject first cohort, a separate validation cohort of around 120 different subjects was used. Rather than drawing on any new phenotypic data, the later analysis identified candidate immune exposures from TCR beta sequences and the way those sequences occurred across donors. HLA typing covered class I and class II loci at four-digit resolution. High-throughput TCR immunosequencing, statistical association of individual TCRs with disease status, and machine learning were combined to predict cytomegalovirus infection status. An early release that covered 640 HLA-typed donors contained about 300 gigabases of sequencing data and tens of millions of unique TCR sequences. In an earlier analysis of roughly 540 of the donors, high-throughput TCR beta sequencing was used to judge whether each TCR beta V gene segment behaved as functional or pseudogenic. Every discovery cohort repertoire had been produced on one sequencing platform. What the work shows at the level of the full study, not this receptor alone: The only immune exposure information available for the cohort was CMV serostatus. Roughly 17 rarely observed V segments, including chromosome 9 orphons, were excluded from the earlier analysis of approximately 500 of the donors because counts were too low. A few of the identified cytomegalovirus-associated TCR beta chains were confirmed in vitro to be specific for cytomegalovirus antigens. Linkage disequilibrium might explain the correlated functional status among segregating V segments, but an unknown experimental factor could not be ruled out. Roughly uniform sequencing depth across donors was assumed in presence/absence analyses, although this assumption may not hold. A later genetic analysis associated a missense DCLRE1C variant with V-gene and J-gene trimming of TCR beta chains, and an independent cohort replicated the association. This cohort had only TCR beta chains sequenced, and the lack of alpha or paired-chain data limited which features could be detected. In a later genetic analysis, fewer N-insertions in productive TCRs were reported among donors in an Asian-associated ancestry cluster than the 666-donor mean. The authors suggested that the approach could potentially be generalized to other disease states and immunological phenotypes. According to a later analysis, parvovirus B19, influenza, CMV and Epstein-Barr virus appeared linked to several top co-occurrence clusters. The study gave a list of about 150 TCR beta chains associated with cytomegalovirus. The classifier was reported to diagnose cytomegalovirus status with high specificity and sensitivity in both the original and validation cohorts. When HLA alleles, especially DR and DQ, strongly co-occurred, attributing TCR associations to individual alleles was difficult. The 87-base-pair reads could not distinguish some IMGT-functional V segments, including TRBV6-2 and TRBV6-3, so those segments were excluded. Most TCR sequences were observed very rarely across donors, whereas some public TCRs were present in many individuals. HLA typing was unavailable for some donors at each locus, so association tests used only the typed subset. A later analysis found that most CMV-associated TCR beta chains appeared HLA-restricted, with HLA associations seemingly driven largely by CMV exposure. A later analysis found that HLA-associated TCR beta chains were more clonally expanded and had lower generation probabilities than equally common non-associated chains. Broadly in line with IMGT annotations, most TCR beta V segments showed up in productive rearrangements about 90% or about 30% of the time in an earlier analysis of 587 of the donors. In a later analysis, TCR association rates were found to vary across HLA loci, with the most associated TCRs seen for DRB1 alleles and the fewest for HLA-C alleles. A later analysis associated 16,951 TCR beta sequences with specific HLA alleles at a false discovery rate of 0.05. A cluster of highly shared sequence variants was judged likely to be a technical artifact of the sequencing pipeline. A further reported finding was that TCR beta sequences accurately predicted the HLA-A and HLA-B alleles for most subjects in the first cohort.

A note on this clone: Its antigen specificity is not known. No much larger clonotype is one base removed from it; base qualities were not supplied.

Library preparation used the immunoSEQ multiplex PCR assay. For the multiplex PCR, a mixture combining 60 forward primers for TCR Vbeta segments and 13 reverse primers for TCR Jbeta segments was used. Amplification of the CDR3 region of rearranged TCR beta genes was performed with a multiplex PCR assay on genomic DNA. The amplified TCR beta libraries were sequenced on the Illumina HiSeq System as 87-base-pair reads. The source study handled its data this way. In a later analysis, tens of millions of unique TCR beta chains were counted across the 500 to 850 repertoires, and around 11 million of these chains were shared by at least two donors. To remove PCR and sequencing errors, raw reads were error-corrected and collapsed into unique sequences using a nearest-neighbor algorithm that merged closely related sequences. Alignment of CDR3 sequences to IMGT reference sequences was used to assign V, D and J gene segments. For a sequence to be retained, a match of at least six nucleotides was required to both a V gene segment and a J gene segment. A rearrangement counted as productive if the CDR3 had no stop codons and remained in frame with V and J, and every other rearrangement counted as non-productive. CDR3 was defined by IMGT convention, running from the second conserved V-encoded cysteine to the conserved J-encoded phenylalanine. Sequences without an unambiguous match to a single V gene segment were excluded from the earlier analysis of almost 600 of the donors. An earlier analysis of 587 of the donors classified V segments as functional when productive rearrangements were above 56.7% and as segregating when the standard deviation between donors was above 5%. A statistical classification framework was built to diagnose cytomegalovirus status from the catalog of TCR beta chain sequences. In a later analysis, TCR nucleotide sequences were compared against IMGT/GENE-DB human TR gene sequences so that V and J genes could be assigned. In a later analysis, CDR3 sequences and most-parsimonious VDJ recombination scenarios were assigned using the TCRdist pipeline. In a later analysis, each TCR beta chain was defined by its CDR3 amino acid sequence together with its V-gene family, and reads lacking a unique V-gene family were excluded. To address suspected cross-contamination and a sequencing artifact, a later analysis removed under 600 highly shared, low-generation-probability nucleotide sequences. For each public chain, a later analysis derived a clonal expansion index from normalized ranks of inferred template counts within each repertoire. In a later analysis, generation probabilities were computed with a VDJ recombination model fitted to out-of-frame rearrangements, and the resulting probabilities were checked against IGoR. In a later analysis, TCR-TCR, TCR-HLA and TCR-CMV co-occurrence was scored with hypergeometric tests, and a repertoire-size bias correction was applied to TCR pairs. False discovery rates were estimated in a later analysis by permuting HLA or CMV assignments 20 times. A later analysis grouped co-occurring TCRs with DBSCAN, adding TCRdist sequence similarity when clustering within HLA-allele-positive subsets. For co-occurrence clustering, repertoires with fewer than 30,000 or more than 120,000 public chains were excluded, along with roughly 5 repertoires with anomalous nucleotide sharing. Sourced from immuneACCESS, this table was stored by TCRdb with only in-frame sequences that have V and J called. A share of the clones is absent; for the studies checked, an unresolved V gene accounts for under half, and the remainder has no known explanation. The DNA was the basis for D and trimming; V, J and clone size are from that table. The sample yields roughly 80,000 clones; about 68% were counted once. The ten largest clonotypes hold approximately 6.9% of the sample.

CDR1 and CDR2 are drawn from the germline V gene: SGDLS, YYNGEE. CDR3 length: 16 amino acids, cysteine to phenylalanine. Only CDR3 DNA is held: 48 bases, read in frame from base 1. Trimming costs V 1 base and J 5 bases, and their ends lie 18 bases apart. The cohort was made up of around 720 healthy bone marrow donors. At the time of sampling, all cohort members were nominally healthy, though unrecorded immune exposures were likely present. The donor was CMV seropositive and was included in the group of 270 or so seropositive cohort members. Each donor provided a peripheral blood sample, and peripheral blood mononuclear cells were used for TCR beta sequencing. Genomic DNA extraction from the blood cell samples was performed with the Qiagen DNeasy Blood Extraction Kit.

Sequenced: PBMCs. This clonotype originated in a woman aged 50 to 65 in good health and CMV-seropositive. The sequence joins TRBV9 to TRBJ1-1, with no D gene named confidently. In nucleotides, the sequence is TGTGCCAGCAGCGTATTCGGTAGTGGCAGAGGGACTGAAGCTTTCTTT. Translation gives CASSVFGSGRGTEAFF.